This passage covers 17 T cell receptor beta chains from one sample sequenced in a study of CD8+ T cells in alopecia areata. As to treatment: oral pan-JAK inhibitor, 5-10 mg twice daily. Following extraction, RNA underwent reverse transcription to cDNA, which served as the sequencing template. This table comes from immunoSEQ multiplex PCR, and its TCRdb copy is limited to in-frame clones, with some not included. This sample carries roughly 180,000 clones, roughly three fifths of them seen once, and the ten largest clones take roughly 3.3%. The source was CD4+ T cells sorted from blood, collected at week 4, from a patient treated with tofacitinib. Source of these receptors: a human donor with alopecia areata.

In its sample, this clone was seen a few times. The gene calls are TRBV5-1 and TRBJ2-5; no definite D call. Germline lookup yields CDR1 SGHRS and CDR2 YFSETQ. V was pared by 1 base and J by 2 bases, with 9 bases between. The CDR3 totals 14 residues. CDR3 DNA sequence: TGCGCCAGCAGCTTGCGTACGACTCAAGAGACCCAGTACTTC. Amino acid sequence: CASSLRTTQETQYF.

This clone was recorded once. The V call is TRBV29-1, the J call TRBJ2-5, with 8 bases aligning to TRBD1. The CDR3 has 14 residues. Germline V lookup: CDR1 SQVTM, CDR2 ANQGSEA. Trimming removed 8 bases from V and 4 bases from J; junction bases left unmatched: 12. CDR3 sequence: CSPKQGEEGETQYF. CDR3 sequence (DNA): TGCAGCCCGAAACAGGGGGAAGAGGGAGAGACCCAGTACTTC. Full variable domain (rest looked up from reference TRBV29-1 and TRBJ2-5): SAVISQKPSRDICQRGTSLTIQCQVDSQVTMMFWYRQQPGQSLTLIATANQGSEATYESGFVIDKFPISRPNLTFSTLTVSNMSPEDSSIYLCSPKQGEEGETQYFGPGTRLLVL.

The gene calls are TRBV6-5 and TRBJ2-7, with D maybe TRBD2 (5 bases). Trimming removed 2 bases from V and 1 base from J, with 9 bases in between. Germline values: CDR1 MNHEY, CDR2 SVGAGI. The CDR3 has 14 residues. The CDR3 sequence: CASSYDGDSYEQYF. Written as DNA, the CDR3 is TGTGCCAGCAGTTACGACGGGGATTCCTACGAGCAGTACTTC.

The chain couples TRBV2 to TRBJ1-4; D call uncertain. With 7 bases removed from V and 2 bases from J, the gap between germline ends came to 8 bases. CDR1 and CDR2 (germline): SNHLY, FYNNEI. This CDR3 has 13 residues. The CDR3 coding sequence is TGTGCCAGCACCGGGGTTACTAATGAAAAACTGTTTTTT. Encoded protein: CASTGVTNEKLFF. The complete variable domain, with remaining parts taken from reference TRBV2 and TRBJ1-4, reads EPEVTQTPSHQVTQMGQEVILRCVPISNHLYFYWYRQILGQKVEFLVSFYNNEISEKSEIFDDQFSVERPDGSNFTLKIRSTKLEDSAMYFCASTGVTNEKLFFGSGTQLSVL.

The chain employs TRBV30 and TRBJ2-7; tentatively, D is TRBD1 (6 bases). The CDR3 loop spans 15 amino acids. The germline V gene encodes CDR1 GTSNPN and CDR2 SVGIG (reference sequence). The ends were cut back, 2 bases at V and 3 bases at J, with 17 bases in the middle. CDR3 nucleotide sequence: TGTGCCTGGAGTCCCAGGATGGGGGCGGTCTACGAGCAGTACTTC. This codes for CAWSPRMGAVYEQYF.

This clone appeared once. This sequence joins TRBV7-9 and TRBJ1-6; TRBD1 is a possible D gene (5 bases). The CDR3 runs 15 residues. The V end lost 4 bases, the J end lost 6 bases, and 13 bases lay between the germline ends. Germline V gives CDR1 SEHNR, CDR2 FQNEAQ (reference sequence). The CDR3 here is CASSSPGPTNSPLHF. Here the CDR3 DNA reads TGTGCCAGCAGCTCTCCGGGACCGACTAATTCACCCCTCCACTTT.

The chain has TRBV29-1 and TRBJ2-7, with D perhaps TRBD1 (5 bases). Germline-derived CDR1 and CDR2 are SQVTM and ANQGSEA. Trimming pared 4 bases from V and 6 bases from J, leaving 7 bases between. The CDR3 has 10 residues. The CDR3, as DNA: TGCAGCGTTGTGACAGTCGAGCAGTACTTC. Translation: CSVVTVEQYF.

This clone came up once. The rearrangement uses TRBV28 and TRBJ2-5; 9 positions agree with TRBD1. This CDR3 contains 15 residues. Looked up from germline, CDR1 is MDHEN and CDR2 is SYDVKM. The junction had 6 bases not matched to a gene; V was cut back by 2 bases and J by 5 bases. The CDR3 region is CASSLGTGYMETQYF. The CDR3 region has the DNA TGTGCCAGCAGTTTAGGGACAGGGTATATGGAGACCCAGTACTTC. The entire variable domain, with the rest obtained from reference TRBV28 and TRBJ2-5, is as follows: DVKVTQSSRYLVKRTGEKVFLECVQDMDHENMFWYRQDPGLGLRLIYFSYDVKMKEKGDIPEGYSVSREKKERFSLILESASTNQTSMYLCASSLGTGYMETQYFGPGTRLLVL.

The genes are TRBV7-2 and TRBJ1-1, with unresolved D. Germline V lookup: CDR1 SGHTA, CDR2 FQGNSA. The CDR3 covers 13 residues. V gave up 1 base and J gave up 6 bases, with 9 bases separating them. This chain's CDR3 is CASSLVLTAEAFF. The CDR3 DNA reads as TGTGCCAGCAGCTTAGTACTGACTGCTGAAGCTTTCTTT.

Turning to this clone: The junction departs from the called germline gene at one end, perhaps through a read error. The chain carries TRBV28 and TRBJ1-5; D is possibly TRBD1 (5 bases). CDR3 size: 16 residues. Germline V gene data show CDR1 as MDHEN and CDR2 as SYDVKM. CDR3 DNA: TGTGCCAGCAGTCCCGAACCGGGGGGAGGCAATCGGCCCCAGCATTTT. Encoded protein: CASSPEPGGGNRPQHF.

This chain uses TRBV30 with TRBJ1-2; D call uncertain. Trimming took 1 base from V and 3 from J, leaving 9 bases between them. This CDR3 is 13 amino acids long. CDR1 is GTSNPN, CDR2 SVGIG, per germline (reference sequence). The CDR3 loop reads CAWSEAQDYGYTF. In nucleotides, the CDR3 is TGTGCCTGGAGTGAGGCCCAGGACTATGGCTACACCTTC.

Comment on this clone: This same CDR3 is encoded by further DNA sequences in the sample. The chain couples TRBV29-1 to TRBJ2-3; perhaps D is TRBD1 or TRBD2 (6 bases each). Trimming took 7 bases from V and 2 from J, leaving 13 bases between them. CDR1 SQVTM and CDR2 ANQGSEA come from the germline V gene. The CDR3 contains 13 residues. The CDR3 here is CSAERGATDTQYF. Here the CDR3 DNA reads TGCAGCGCCGAAAGGGGGGCCACAGATACGCAGTATTTT.

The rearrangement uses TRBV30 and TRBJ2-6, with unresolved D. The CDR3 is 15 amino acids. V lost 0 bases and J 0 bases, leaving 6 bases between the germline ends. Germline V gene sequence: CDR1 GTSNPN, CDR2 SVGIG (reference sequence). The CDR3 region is CAWSVQLSGANVLTF. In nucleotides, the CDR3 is TGTGCCTGGAGTGTACAACTCTCTGGGGCCAACGTCCTGACTTTC.

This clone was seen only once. CDR3 sequence reads: CASSVERGGLETQYF. The CDR3 DNA sequence: TGTGCCAGCAGTGTAGAGCGGGGGGGCCTGGAGACCCAGTACTTC. The chain employs TRBV25-1 and TRBJ2-5; 10 bases match TRBD2. Germline CDR1 reads MGHDK; CDR2 reads SYGVNS. The J segment lost 5 bases and the V segment lost 4 bases, leaving 7 bases of the junction unmatched. The CDR3 contains 15 residues.

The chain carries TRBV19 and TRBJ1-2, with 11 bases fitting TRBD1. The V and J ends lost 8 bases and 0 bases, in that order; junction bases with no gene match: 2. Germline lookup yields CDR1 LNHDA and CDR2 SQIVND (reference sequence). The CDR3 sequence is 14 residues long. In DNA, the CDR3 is TGTGCCAGTGGGGGACAGGGGGCTAACTATGGCTACACCTTC. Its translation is CASGGQGANYGYTF.

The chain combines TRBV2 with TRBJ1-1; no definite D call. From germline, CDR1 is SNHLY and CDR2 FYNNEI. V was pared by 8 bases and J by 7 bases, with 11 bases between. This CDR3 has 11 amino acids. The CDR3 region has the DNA TGTGCCAGCCGAAGAGCTCTTGAAGCTTTCTTT. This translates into CASRRALEAFF.

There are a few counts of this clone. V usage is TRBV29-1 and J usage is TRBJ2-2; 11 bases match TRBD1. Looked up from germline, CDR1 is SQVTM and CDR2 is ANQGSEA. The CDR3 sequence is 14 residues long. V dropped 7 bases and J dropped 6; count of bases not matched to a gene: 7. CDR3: CSARDRGSSGELFF. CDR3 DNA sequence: TGCAGCGCCCGGGACAGGGGGAGCTCCGGGGAGCTGTTTTTT.